Listed below are T cell receptor beta chains from one sample, sequenced in a study of T cells in Graves' hyperthyroidism and ophthalmopathy. TCRdb fed the multiplex PCR reads into MiXCR, producing one record per CDR3 protein. The sample has around 260,000 distinct CDR3 sequences, less than 30% seen once; the top ten hold approximately 30%. The specimen sequenced was blood. Source of these receptors: a man aged 35-49 years with Graves' hyperthyroidism that later progressed to Graves' ophthalmopathy. The CDR3 runs from the conserved cysteine through the conserved F or W. Fields, in order: CDR3 protein, CDR3 DNA, clone size, V gene, J gene, D gene. The D gene is left open where the match is weak. The size field is filled for only some rows; it gives once, few, many or a size class.

CDR3aa: CASSYAGFSNQPQHF
CDR3nt: TGTGCCAGCAGTTATGCCGGGTTTAGCAATCAGCCCCAGCATTTT
abundance: many
v_gene: TRBV6-5
j_gene: TRBJ1-5
d_gene: .

CDR3aa: CASASASGRGETQYF
CDR3nt: TGTGCAAGTGCCTCGGCTAGCGGGAGAGGGGAGACCCAGTACTTC
abundance: many
v_gene: TRBV19
j_gene: TRBJ2-5
d_gene: TRBD2

CDR3aa: CASSQQGASEAFF
CDR3nt: TGTGCCAGCAGCCAACAGGGTGCCTCCGAAGCTTTCTTT
abundance: few
v_gene: TRBV11-3
j_gene: TRBJ1-1
d_gene: .

CDR3aa: CSAPPGGRVDETQYF
CDR3nt: TGCAGTGCCCCGCCGGGCGGGAGGGTTGACGAGACCCAGTACTTC
abundance: .
v_gene: TRBV20-1
j_gene: TRBJ2-5
d_gene: TRBD2

CDR3aa: CSVDGTGRHEQCF
CDR3nt: TGCAGCGTTGATGGGACAGGACGCCACGAGCAGTGCTTC
abundance: many
v_gene: TRBV29-1
j_gene: TRBJ2-7
d_gene: TRBD1

CDR3aa: CASSLAGSNSPLHF
CDR3nt: TGTGCCAGCAGCTTAGCCGGTAGTAATTCACCCCTCCACTTT
abundance: many
v_gene: TRBV7-9
j_gene: TRBJ1-6
d_gene: .

CDR3aa: CASSFHGGTSGEQYF
CDR3nt: TGTGCCAGCAGTTTCCACGGGGGGACTAGCGGCGAGCAGTACTTC
abundance: many
v_gene: TRBV6-5
j_gene: TRBJ2-7
d_gene: TRBD2

CDR3aa: CASSFPNGRGLYGYTF
CDR3nt: TGTGCCAGCAGTTTCCCCAACGGCCGGGGGCTTTATGGCTACACCTTC
abundance: many
v_gene: TRBV28
j_gene: TRBJ1-2
d_gene: .

CDR3aa: CASADGRDMNTEAFF
CDR3nt: TGTGCCAGCGCGGACGGCCGAGACATGAACACTGAAGCTTTCTTT
abundance: .
v_gene: TRBV12-3/TRBV12-4
j_gene: TRBJ1-1
d_gene: .

CDR3aa: CAISGGKMETQYF
CDR3nt: TGTGCCATCAGTGGAGGGAAGATGGAGACCCAGTACTTC
abundance: .
v_gene: TRBV10-3
j_gene: TRBJ2-5
d_gene: .

CDR3aa: CSARDGIANYGYTF
CDR3nt: TGCAGTGCTAGAGATGGGATTGCTAACTATGGCTACACCTTC
abundance: .
v_gene: TRBV20-1
j_gene: TRBJ1-2
d_gene: .

CDR3aa: CAASPGQGLGEQYF
CDR3nt: TGTGCCGCTAGTCCGGGACAGGGGCTGGGGGAGCAGTACTTC
abundance: many
v_gene: TRBV24-1
j_gene: TRBJ2-7
d_gene: TRBD1

CDR3aa: CASSSPGTGNYEQYF
CDR3nt: TGTGCCAGCAGTTCTCCAGGGACAGGGAACTACGAGCAGTACTTC
abundance: .
v_gene: TRBV12-3/TRBV12-4
j_gene: TRBJ2-7
d_gene: TRBD1

CDR3aa: CSARQVRNTEAFF
CDR3nt: TGCAGTGCTAGACAGGTCCGGAACACTGAAGCTTTCTTT
abundance: many
v_gene: TRBV20-1
j_gene: TRBJ1-1
d_gene: .

CDR3aa: CASSPRSGTGEQYF
CDR3nt: TGTGCCAGCAGCCCGCGGAGCGGGACGGGCGAGCAGTACTTC
abundance: few
v_gene: TRBV11-2
j_gene: TRBJ2-7
d_gene: TRBD2

CDR3aa: CSARKDSLNQPQHF
CDR3nt: TGCAGTGCTCGAAAGGACAGCCTCAATCAGCCCCAGCATTTT
abundance: .
v_gene: TRBV20-1
j_gene: TRBJ1-5
d_gene: .

CDR3aa: CASSLDLAGVEQYF
CDR3nt: TGTGCCAGCAGTTTAGACCTAGCGGGAGTCGAGCAGTACTTC
abundance: many
v_gene: TRBV12-3/TRBV12-4
j_gene: TRBJ2-7
d_gene: TRBD2

CDR3aa: CASSLLQGAPPEQYF
CDR3nt: TGCGCCAGCAGTCTTTTACAGGGGGCGCCCCCCGAGCAGTACTTC
abundance: many
v_gene: TRBV4-1
j_gene: TRBJ2-7
d_gene: TRBD1

CDR3aa: CASSQEWNEQYF
CDR3nt: TGTGCCAGCAGCCAAGAGTGGAACGAGCAGTACTTC
abundance: .
v_gene: TRBV4-2
j_gene: TRBJ2-7
d_gene: .

CDR3aa: CASRWTGGGGELFF
CDR3nt: TGTGCCAGCAGGTGGACAGGGGGAGGCGGGGAGCTGTTTTTT
abundance: many
v_gene: TRBV12-3/TRBV12-4
j_gene: TRBJ2-2
d_gene: TRBD1

CDR3aa: CASSLDREVVYF
CDR3nt: TGCGCCAGCAGCTTGGACCGCGAAGTAGTATATTTT
abundance: many
v_gene: TRBV5-1
j_gene: TRBJ1-3
d_gene: .

CDR3aa: CASSYYGQSYEQYF
CDR3nt: TGTGCCAGCAGTTACTACGGACAGAGTTACGAGCAGTACTTC
abundance: few
v_gene: TRBV6-5
j_gene: TRBJ2-7
d_gene: .

CDR3aa: CASSPVLMNTGAFF
CDR3nt: TGTGCCAGCTCACCGGTACTCATGAACACTGGAGCTTTCTTT
abundance: many
v_gene: TRBV18
j_gene: TRBJ1-1
d_gene: .

CDR3aa: CASSLATSGRETYEQYF
CDR3nt: TGTGCCAGCAGCTTAGCGACTAGCGGGAGGGAAACCTACGAGCAGTACTTC
abundance: many
v_gene: TRBV7-9
j_gene: TRBJ2-7
d_gene: TRBD2

CDR3aa: CASGFLNTGELFF
CDR3nt: TGTGCTAGTGGTTTCCTGAACACCGGGGAGCTGTTTTTT
abundance: few
v_gene: TRBV12-5
j_gene: TRBJ2-2
d_gene: .

CDR3aa: CATRARGLEQYF
CDR3nt: TGTGCCACCAGAGCCCGGGGTCTCGAGCAGTACTTC
abundance: .
v_gene: TRBV24-1
j_gene: TRBJ2-7
d_gene: .

CDR3aa: CASRPVASNQPQHF
CDR3nt: TGTGCCAGCAGACCCGTTGCTAGCAATCAGCCCCAGCATTTT
abundance: .
v_gene: TRBV27
j_gene: TRBJ1-5
d_gene: .

CDR3aa: CASSIASWTAGGQPQHF
CDR3nt: TGTGCCAGTAGTATCGCTTCCTGGACAGCGGGCGGTCAGCCCCAGCATTTT
abundance: many
v_gene: TRBV19
j_gene: TRBJ1-5
d_gene: .

CDR3aa: CASAGQSNTGELFF
CDR3nt: TGCGCCAGTGCGGGACAGTCGAACACCGGGGAGCTGTTTTTT
abundance: many
v_gene: TRBV5-1
j_gene: TRBJ2-2
d_gene: .

CDR3aa: CASSPTPLAGGPESYYEQYF
CDR3nt: TGTGCCAGCAGCCCGACTCCGCTAGCGGGAGGGCCGGAGAGCTACTACGAGCAGTACTTC
abundance: .
v_gene: TRBV3-1
j_gene: TRBJ2-7
d_gene: TRBD2

CDR3aa: CASTKTGLQPQHF
CDR3nt: TGTGCCAGCACCAAGACAGGGTTGCAGCCCCAGCATTTT
abundance: many
v_gene: TRBV12-3/TRBV12-4
j_gene: TRBJ1-5
d_gene: TRBD1

CDR3aa: CASRPPGQIFYEQYF
CDR3nt: TGTGCCAGCAGGCCCCCTGGACAGATTTTTTACGAGCAGTACTTC
abundance: .
v_gene: TRBV28
j_gene: TRBJ2-7
d_gene: .

CDR3aa: CASSSDRHNGNQPQHF
CDR3nt: TGTGCCAGCAGTTCCGACAGACATAATGGCAATCAGCCCCAGCATTTT
abundance: many
v_gene: TRBV12-3/TRBV12-4
j_gene: TRBJ1-5
d_gene: .

CDR3aa: CASSLTDSNQPQHF
CDR3nt: TGTGCCAGCAGCTTGACGGACTCCAATCAGCCCCAGCATTTT
abundance: many
v_gene: TRBV7-6
j_gene: TRBJ1-5
d_gene: .

CDR3aa: CASEGSEAFF
CDR3nt: TGTGCCAGTGAAGGGTCTGAAGCTTTCTTT
abundance: many
v_gene: TRBV18
j_gene: TRBJ1-1
d_gene: .

CDR3aa: CATSRPHGDQPQHF
CDR3nt: TGTGCCACCAGCAGACCTCACGGAGATCAGCCCCAGCATTTT
abundance: .
v_gene: TRBV15
j_gene: TRBJ1-5
d_gene: .

CDR3aa: CASSLERAAHGYTF
CDR3nt: TGTGCCAGCAGCTTAGAGCGGGCAGCTCATGGCTACACCTTC
abundance: .
v_gene: TRBV11-2
j_gene: TRBJ1-2
d_gene: .

CDR3aa: CASSEAAVTEAFF
CDR3nt: TGTGCCAGCAGTGAAGCGGCGGTCACTGAAGCTTTCTTT
abundance: few
v_gene: TRBV6-1
j_gene: TRBJ1-1
d_gene: .

CDR3aa: CASSFGDRGRSETQYF
CDR3nt: TGCGCCAGCAGCTTTGGAGACAGGGGACGGAGCGAGACCCAGTACTTC
abundance: many
v_gene: TRBV5-1
j_gene: TRBJ2-5
d_gene: TRBD1

CDR3aa: CASTTGTGAVEQYF
CDR3nt: TGTGCCAGCACAACCGGGACAGGGGCGGTCGAGCAGTACTTC
abundance: .
v_gene: TRBV12-3/TRBV12-4
j_gene: TRBJ2-7
d_gene: TRBD1

CDR3aa: CASSENGGYRNLYEQYF
CDR3nt: TGTGCCAGCAGTGAAAATGGCGGCTACCGAAATCTCTACGAGCAGTACTTC
abundance: many
v_gene: TRBV6-1
j_gene: TRBJ2-7
d_gene: .

CDR3aa: CSVAPPGGYEQYF
CDR3nt: TGCAGCGTTGCCCCGCCGGGCGGCTACGAGCAGTACTTC
abundance: many
v_gene: TRBV29-1
j_gene: TRBJ2-7
d_gene: .

CDR3aa: CASSFSDYEQYF
CDR3nt: TGTGCCAGCAGTTTTTCGGACTACGAGCAGTACTTC
abundance: many
v_gene: TRBV12-3/TRBV12-4
j_gene: TRBJ2-7
d_gene: .

CDR3aa: CSARSGVGEQYF
CDR3nt: TGCAGTGCTAGGTCGGGGGTGGGCGAGCAGTACTTC
abundance: many
v_gene: TRBV20-1
j_gene: TRBJ2-7
d_gene: .

CDR3aa: CASSSGQGAWYEQYF
CDR3nt: TGTGCCAGCAGCTCCGGACAGGGGGCGTGGTACGAGCAGTACTTC
abundance: many
v_gene: TRBV7-9
j_gene: TRBJ2-7
d_gene: TRBD1